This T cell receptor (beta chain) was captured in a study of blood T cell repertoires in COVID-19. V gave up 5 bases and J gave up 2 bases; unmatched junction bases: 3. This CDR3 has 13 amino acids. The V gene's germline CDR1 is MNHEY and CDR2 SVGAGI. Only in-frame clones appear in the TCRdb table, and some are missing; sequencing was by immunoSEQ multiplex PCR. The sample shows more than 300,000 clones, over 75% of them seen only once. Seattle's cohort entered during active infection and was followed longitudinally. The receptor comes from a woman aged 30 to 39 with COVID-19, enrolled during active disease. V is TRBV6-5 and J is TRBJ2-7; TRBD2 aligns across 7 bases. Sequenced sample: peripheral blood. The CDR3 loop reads CASSHGRAYEQYF. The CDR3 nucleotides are TGTGCCAGCAGTCATGGGAGGGCCTACGAGCAGTACTTC.